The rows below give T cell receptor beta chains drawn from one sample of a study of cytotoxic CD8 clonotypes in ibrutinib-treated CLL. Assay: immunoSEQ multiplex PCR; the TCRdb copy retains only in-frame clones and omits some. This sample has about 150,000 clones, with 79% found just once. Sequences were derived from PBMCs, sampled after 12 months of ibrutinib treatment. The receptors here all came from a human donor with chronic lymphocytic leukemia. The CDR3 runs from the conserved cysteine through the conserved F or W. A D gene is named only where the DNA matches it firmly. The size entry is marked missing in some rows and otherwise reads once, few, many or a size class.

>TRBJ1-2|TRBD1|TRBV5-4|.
TGTGCCAGCAGCTTGAAGGTGGCAGGGGGCGATGGCTACACCTTC
CASSLKVAGGDGYTF
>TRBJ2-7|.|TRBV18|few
TGTGCCAGCTCCGGGACTGCTTCCTACGAGCAGTACTTC
CASSGTASYEQYF
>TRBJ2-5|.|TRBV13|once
TGTGCCAGCAGCACCGCTTTCGGGGTTGTGGGTTCCCAAGAGACCCAGTACTTC
CASSTAFGVVGSQETQYF
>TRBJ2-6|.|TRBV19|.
TGTGCCAGCCTAGGGACCGTTGGGGCCAACGTCCTGACTTTC
CASLGTVGANVLTF
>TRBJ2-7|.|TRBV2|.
TGTGCCAGCAGAGTCCGTTTGGCGACCTACGAGCAGTACTTC
CASRVRLATYEQYF
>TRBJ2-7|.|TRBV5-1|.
TGCGCCAGCAGCTTGGAGGTCTACCACGAGCAGTACTTC
CASSLEVYHEQYF
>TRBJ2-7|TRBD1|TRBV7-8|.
TGTGCCAGCAGCGTACGACAGGGAAAAGGGGATACTGCGCAGTACTTC
CASSVRQGKGDTAQYF
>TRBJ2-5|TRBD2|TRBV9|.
TGTGCCAGCAGCGAAACTAGCGGGAATCTTCAAGAGACCCAGTACTTC
CASSETSGNLQETQYF
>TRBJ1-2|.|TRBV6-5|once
TGTGCCAGCAGTTACTCTTCCGGACAGTACTATGGCTACACCTTC
CASSYSSGQYYGYTF
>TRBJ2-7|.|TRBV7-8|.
TGTGCCAGCAGCTTAGCGGGAGACATCTCCTACGAGCAGTACTTC
CASSLAGDISYEQYF
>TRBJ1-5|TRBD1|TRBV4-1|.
TGCGCCAGCAGCAGCGCGACAGGGGGCGCATGGCAGCCCCAGCATTTT
CASSSATGGAWQPQHF
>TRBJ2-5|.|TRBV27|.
TGTGCCAGCAGTTTATCCAGCTGGGGAGAGACCCAGTACTTC
CASSLSSWGETQYF
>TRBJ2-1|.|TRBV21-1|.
TGTGCCAGCAGCAAAGGTCGGGGGAATGAGCAGTTCTTC
CASSKGRGNEQFF
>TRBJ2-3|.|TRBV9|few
TGTGCCAGCAGCGTATACACAGATACGCAGTATTTT
CASSVYTDTQYF
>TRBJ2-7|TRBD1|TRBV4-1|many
TGCGCCAGCAGCCAAGATGGTTCGGGACAGCCAACCTACGAGCAGTACTTC
CASSQDGSGQPTYEQYF
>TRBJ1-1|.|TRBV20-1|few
TGCAGTGTGGAGACGAACACTGAAGCTTTCTTT
CSVETNTEAFF
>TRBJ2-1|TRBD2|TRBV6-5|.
TGTGCCAGCAGGCGGGAGAATGAGCAGTTCTTC
CASRRENEQFF
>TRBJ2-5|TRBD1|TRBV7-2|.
TGTGCCAGCAGCTGGGGACAGGGGGTTTCAGAGACCCAGTACTTC
CASSWGQGVSETQYF
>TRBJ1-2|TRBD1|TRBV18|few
TGTGCCAGCTCACCAAGGGGGCTACTTAACTATGGCTACACCTTC
CASSPRGLLNYGYTF
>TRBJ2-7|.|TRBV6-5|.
TGTGCCAGCGGACCCGCGGGCCCCTCCGAGCAGTACTTC
CASGPAGPSEQYF
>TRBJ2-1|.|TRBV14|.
TGTGCCAGCAGCCAAGACAGGGGAGGGACTTACAATGAGCAGTTCTTC
CASSQDRGGTYNEQFF
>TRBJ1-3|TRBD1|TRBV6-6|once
TGTGCCAGCAGCCGTTCGGGACAGAGCTCTGGAAACACCATATATTTT
CASSRSGQSSGNTIYF
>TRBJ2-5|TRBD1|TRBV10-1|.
TGCGCCAGCAGTCTCCGGGACAGGGAAGAGACCCAGTACTTC
CASSLRDREETQYF
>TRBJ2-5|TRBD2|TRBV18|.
TGTGCCAGCTCCCCATTGATGGCAGCGGGAGAGGGCCAAGAGACCCAGTACTTC
CASSPLMAAGEGQETQYF
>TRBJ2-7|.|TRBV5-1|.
TGCGCCAGCAGCTTGGAGATGGCCTACGAGCAGTACTTC
CASSLEMAYEQYF
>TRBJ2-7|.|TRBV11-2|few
TGTGCCAGCAGCTTAGAACAGTCCCCCTCCTACGAGCAGTACTTC
CASSLEQSPSYEQYF
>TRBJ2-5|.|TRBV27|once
TGTGCCAGCAGTTTTGATAGTTACCAAGAGACCCAGTACTTC
CASSFDSYQETQYF
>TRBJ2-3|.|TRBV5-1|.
TGCGCCAGCAGCTTGGGACTGCTTAAGGGGGATACGCAGTATTTT
CASSLGLLKGDTQYF
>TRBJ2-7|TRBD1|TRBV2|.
TGTGCCAGCAGACCAAGATCGACAGGGGCCTACGAGCAGTACTTC
CASRPRSTGAYEQYF
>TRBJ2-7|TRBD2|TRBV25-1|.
TGTGCCAGCAGTAAGGCTAGCGGGAGGAACGAGCAGTACTTC
CASSKASGRNEQYF
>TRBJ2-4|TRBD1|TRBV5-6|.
TGTGCCAGCAGCTTGACGGGACAGGGGGCGCGATGGACCAAAAACATTCAGTACTTC
CASSLTGQGARWTKNIQYF
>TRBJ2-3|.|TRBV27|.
TGTGCCAGCAGTTATAGCACAGATACGCAGTATTTT
CASSYSTDTQYF
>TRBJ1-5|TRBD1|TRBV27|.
TGTGCCAGCAGTTTATTCGGGGGACAGGGGCCAAATCAGCCCCAGCATTTT
CASSLFGGQGPNQPQHF
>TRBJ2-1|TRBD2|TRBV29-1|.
TGCAGCGTTGATACGGGACTAGCATATGAGCAGTTCTTC
CSVDTGLAYEQFF
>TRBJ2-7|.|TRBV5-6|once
TGTGCCAGCAGCTTGAAACAGATCGGACCCTACGAGCAGTACTTC
CASSLKQIGPYEQYF
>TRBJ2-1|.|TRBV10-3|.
TGTGCCATCAGTGGTGGCAGGGCTTCACCAAGGAGCTCCTACAATGAGCAGTTCTTC
CAISGGRASPRSSYNEQFF
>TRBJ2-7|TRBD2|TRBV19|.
TGTGCCAGTAGTGTAGGACTAGTCTCCTCCATACCATACGAGCAGTACTTC
CASSVGLVSSIPYEQYF
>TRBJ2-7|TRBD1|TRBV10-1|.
TGCGCCAGCAGTAAAGGACAGGGGGCTAAGGAGCAGTACTTC
CASSKGQGAKEQYF
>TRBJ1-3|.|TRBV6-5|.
TGTGCCAGCAGTTTTATAGCAGCTGGAAACACCATATATTTT
CASSFIAAGNTIYF
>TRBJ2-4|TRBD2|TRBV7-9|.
TGTGCCAGCAGCTTACCTAGCGGGGGATCAGCCAAAAACATTCAGTACTTC
CASSLPSGGSAKNIQYF
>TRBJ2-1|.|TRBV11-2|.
TGTGCCAGCAGCGCACGGAGGGCTGGGAATGAGCAGTTCTTC
CASSARRAGNEQFF
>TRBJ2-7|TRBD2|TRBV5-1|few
TGCGCCAGCAGCTCCCCCGGGACTAGGCTCCTCGAGCAGTACTTC
CASSSPGTRLLEQYF
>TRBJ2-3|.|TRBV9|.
TGTGCCAGCAGCGTAGCGGGTCACACAGATACGCAGTATTTT
CASSVAGHTDTQYF